This is a list of T cell receptor beta chains from one sample in a study of beta chain features in type 1 diabetes. Data came from immunoSEQ multiplex PCR; TCRdb stores just in-frame clones and leaves some out. The table includes 350,000 to 450,000 clones, around 12% detected once. Sequencing was carried out using naive CD4+ T cells from blood. The receptors were gathered from a woman younger than 35 with type 1 diabetes. Each CDR3 is given without its conserved first and last residue. A D gene is named only where the DNA matches it firmly.

v_call | d_call | cdr3_aa
TRBV18 | NA | ASSPSQLMNTEAF
TRBV28 | TRBD2 | ASSPTSGAVNEQF
TRBV11-3 | NA | ASSLGGRGYYNEQF
TRBV7-2 | TRBD1 | ASSRDSSAGANVLT
TRBV19 | TRBD2 | ASKVAGGQQQY
TRBV4-3 | NA | ASSPPGRGLFRGDEQF
TRBV10-3 | NA | AISAAQTLNSNQPQH
TRBV27 | TRBD2 | ASSYLQTGTSGSHEQY
TRBV12-5 | NA | ASGLMPPGQNTEAF
TRBV4-2 | TRBD2 | ASSQDLAGVTDTQY
TRBV11-2 | TRBD2 | ASSLALAGGIQETQY
TRBV4-3 | TRBD2 | ASSQGEGRADEQY
TRBV19 | NA | ASSIDRGANYGYT
TRBV5-8 | TRBD1 | ASSRLDREDSGEKLF
TRBV7-2 | NA | ASSLLDQETQY
TRBV14 | NA | ASSQDLNEQF